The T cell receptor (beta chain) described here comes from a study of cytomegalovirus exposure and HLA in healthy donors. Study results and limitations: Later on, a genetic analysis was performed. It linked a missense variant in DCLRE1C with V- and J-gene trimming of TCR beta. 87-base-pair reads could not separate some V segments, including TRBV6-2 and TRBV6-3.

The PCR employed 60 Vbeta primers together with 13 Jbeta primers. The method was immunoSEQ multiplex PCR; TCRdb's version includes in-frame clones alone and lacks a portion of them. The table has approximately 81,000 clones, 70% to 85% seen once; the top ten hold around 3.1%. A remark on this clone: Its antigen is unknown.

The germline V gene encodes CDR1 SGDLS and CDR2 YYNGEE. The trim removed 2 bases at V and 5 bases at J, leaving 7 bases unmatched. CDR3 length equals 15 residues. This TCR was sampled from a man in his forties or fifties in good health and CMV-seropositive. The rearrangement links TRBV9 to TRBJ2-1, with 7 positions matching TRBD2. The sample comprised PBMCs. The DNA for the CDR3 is TGTGCCAGCAGCGTGAGAAGCGGGGTGAACAATGAGCAGTTCTTC. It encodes CASSVRSGVNNEQFF.